Sequencing of this T cell receptor beta chain was carried out in a study of blood T cell repertoires in COVID-19. Per the original methods: Counts of nucleated cells, estimated from reference gene primer amplification, were obtained. Measured with immunoSEQ multiplex PCR; TCRdb has only the in-frame clones, and not every one. From that table come the V and J calls and clone size; the DNA was used to work out D and trimming. The sample comprises 70,000 or so clones, around 87% of which are singletons, and 3% to 5% rests with the top ten. This CDR3 has 14 residues. V was shortened by 4 bases and J by 6 bases, with 15 bases between the two germline ends. Per germline, CDR1 LGHNA and CDR2 YSLEER.

The chain links TRBV4-3 to TRBJ1-2; D perhaps matches TRBD1 (5 bases). Sequencing was performed on peripheral blood. The receptor's source is a man in his 70s with active COVID-19. For the CDR3, the DNA is TGCGCCAGCAGCCCCATACGGGACTCCGATGGCTACACCTTC. Encoded protein: CASSPIRDSDGYTF.